Shown below are 18 T cell receptor beta chains from a single sample sequenced in a study of T cell responses to AZD1222 COVID-19 vaccine (TCRdb year 2021). Library preparation used the immunoSEQ multiplex PCR assay. The table comes from immuneACCESS by way of TCRdb, which keeps in-frame sequences with V and J called. Part of the clones is missing from these tables; in studies checked, under half for an unresolved V gene and the rest for unknown reasons. For this sample there are approximately 84,000 clones; around 85% appear just once. The top ten clones comprise 10% of the sample. The time point tag for this specimen amounts to: about 28 days (+/-7) after the second vaccine dose. Source: peripheral blood, taken 28 days after the second AZD1222 dose. Every receptor here comes from an adult who received the AZD1222 COVID-19 vaccine.

V usage is TRBV12-3 or TRBV12-4 and J usage is TRBJ2-3, with D maybe TRBD2 (5 bases). Trimming took off 2 bases at V and 10 bases at J, with 13 bases between the two ends. CDR3 size: 13 residues. The CDR3 coding sequence is TGTGCCAGCAGTTTACGGGGAGATGGGCCGCAGTATTTT. Its translation is CASSLRGDGPQYF.

This chain joins TRBV12-3 or TRBV12-4 and TRBJ2-7, with D maybe TRBD1 (5 bases). With 2 bases removed from V and 2 bases from J, the gap between germline ends came to 7 bases. CDR3 length: 13 residues. The CDR3 spells CASSLQGTYEQYF. CDR3 DNA: TGTGCCAGCAGTTTACAGGGAACCTACGAGCAGTACTTC.

In this sample, this clone turned up once. The J gene is TRBJ2-1, the V gene TRBV19, with TRBD1 matching 10 bases. J gave up 6 bases and V 2 bases, and 7 bases lay outside the gene matches. Germline V gene lookup returns CDR1 LNHDA and CDR2 SQIVND (reference sequence). There are 16 residues in the CDR3. CDR3 coding DNA: TGTGCCAGTAGTATATCGGGGACAGGGGTTGGCAATGAGCAGTTCTTC. This encodes CASSISGTGVGNEQFF. The full variable domain, in which reference TRBV19 and TRBJ2-1 provide the parts outside the CDR3, is DGGITQSPKYLFRKEGQNVTLSCEQNLNHDAMYWYRQDPGQGLRLIYYSQIVNDFQKGDIAEGYSVSREKKESFPLTVTSAQKNPTAFYLCASSISGTGVGNEQFFGPGTRLTVL.

The genes are TRBV3-1 (or the pseudogene TRBV3-2) and TRBJ1-1; a weak D match, TRBD1 (5 bases). The CDR3 runs 14 residues. Germline V gives CDR1 LGHDT, CDR2 YNNKEL (reference sequence). Trimming took off 3 bases at V and 6 bases at J, with 14 bases between the two ends. The CDR3 protein is CASSHGAGYPEAFF. The CDR3 coding sequence is TGTGCCAGCAGCCACGGGGCGGGGTACCCTGAAGCTTTCTTT.

The chain employs TRBV2 and TRBJ1-5, with D unresolved. The V end lost 0 bases, the J end lost 3 bases, and 9 bases lay between the germline ends. Germline CDR1 and CDR2: SNHLY and FYNNEI. CDR3 length equals 15 residues. The DNA of the CDR3 is TGTGCCAGCAGTGAAGCGCTTCAGGTCAATCAGCCCCAGCATTTT. Translated: CASSEALQVNQPQHF.

The chain couples TRBV5-6 to TRBJ1-4; no clear D. Trimming left V 4 bases short and J 7 bases short, with 11 bases between. The CDR3 totals 13 residues. Per germline, CDR1 SGHDT and CDR2 YYEEEE. Here the CDR3 DNA reads TGTGCCAGCAGCCCGACCTTGGGTGAAAAACTGTTTTTT. Its protein product is CASSPTLGEKLFF.

The gene calls are TRBV30 and TRBJ1-5, with no clear D. This CDR3 contains 13 residues. Per germline, CDR1 GTSNPN and CDR2 SVGIG (reference sequence). The ends were cut back, 3 bases at V and 4 bases at J, with 10 bases in the middle. The CDR3 protein is CAWRTTENQPQHF. The CDR3 region has the DNA TGTGCCTGGAGGACAACTGAGAATCAGCCCCAGCATTTT.

This clone appeared many times. The chain employs TRBV14 and TRBJ1-6; D unresolved. Germline assignment: CDR1 SGHDN and CDR2 FVKESK. Trimming left V 1 base short and J 0 bases short, with 10 bases between. CDR3 length equals 17 residues. CDR3 nucleotide sequence: TGTGCCAGCAGCCAAGCGGGATTGAGCTCCTATAATTCACCCCTCCACTTT. It specifies CASSQAGLSSYNSPLHF. Full variable domain (outside the CDR3, taken from reference TRBV14 and TRBJ1-6): EAGVTQFPSHSVIEKGQTVTLRCDPISGHDNLYWYRRVMGKEIKFLLHFVKESKQDESGMPNNRFLAERTGGTYSTLKVQPAELEDSGVYFCASSQAGLSSYNSPLHFGNGTRLTVT.

The chain recombines TRBV18 with TRBJ2-1; D assignment may be TRBD1 or TRBD2 (5 bases each). The CDR3 extends over 14 amino acids. The ends were cut back, 5 bases at V and 5 bases at J, with 13 bases in the middle. Per germline, CDR1 KGHSH and CDR2 LQKENI. The DNA for the CDR3 is TGTGCCAGCTCAAACACCGGGACCGACAATGAGCAGTTCTTC. This encodes CASSNTGTDNEQFF.

This sequence joins TRBV5-1 and TRBJ2-7; no definite D call. V shed 3 bases and J shed 5 bases, with 15 bases lying between them. The germline V gene encodes CDR1 SGHRS and CDR2 YFSETQ. This CDR3 region has 14 residues. The CDR3 DNA reads TGCGCCAGCAGCTCCCGGCTCATTGCCGACGAGCAGTACTTC. Its translation is CASSSRLIADEQYF. The complete variable domain, with remaining parts taken from reference TRBV5-1 and TRBJ2-7, reads KAGVTQTPRYLIKTRGQQVTLSCSPISGHRSVSWYQQTPGQGLQFLFEYFSETQRNKGNFPGRFSGRQFSNSRSEMNVSTLELGDSALYLCASSSRLIADEQYFGPGTRLTVT.

V is TRBV27 and J is TRBJ2-5; the D gene is possibly TRBD1 (5 bases). The CDR3 extends over 16 amino acids. Trimming left V 4 bases short and J 2 bases short, with 17 bases between. Germline V gene sequence: CDR1 MNHEY, CDR2 SMNVEV (reference sequence). The CDR3 is CASSSLKSRQQETQYF. The CDR3 DNA follows: TGTGCCAGCAGTTCCCTAAAAAGCAGACAGCAAGAGACCCAGTACTTC.

The rearrangement uses TRBV19 and TRBJ1-2, with 7 bases aligning to TRBD1. Trimming cost V 3 bases and J 4 bases; bases outside gene matches: 8. The CDR3 covers 15 residues. Per the germline V gene, CDR1 is LNHDA and CDR2 is SQIVND (reference sequence). The CDR3: CASSMGGQFIYGYTF. The CDR3 coding sequence is TGTGCCAGTAGTATGGGGGGACAGTTCATCTATGGCTACACCTTC. The variable domain in full, completed from reference TRBV19 and TRBJ1-2, reads DGGITQSPKYLFRKEGQNVTLSCEQNLNHDAMYWYRQDPGQGLRLIYYSQIVNDFQKGDIAEGYSVSREKKESFPLTVTSAQKNPTAFYLCASSMGGQFIYGYTFGSGTRLTVV.

V and J are TRBV14 and TRBJ1-2, with D unresolved. V was clipped by 1 base and J by 1 base, with 13 bases between them. CDR3 length: 16 amino acids. The germline V gene has CDR1 SGHDN and CDR2 FVKESK. CDR3 protein: CASSQGTPTGNYGYTF. CDR3 nucleotide sequence: TGTGCCAGCAGCCAAGGCACACCGACGGGTAACTATGGCTACACCTTC.

Here the CDR3 DNA reads TGTGCCAGCAGAAAGCACTACGAGCAGTACTTC. It translates to CASRKHYEQYF. This chain joins TRBV28 and TRBJ2-7; no clear D. This CDR3 contains 11 residues. V was shortened by 6 bases and J by 3 bases, with 6 bases between the two germline ends. Per germline, CDR1 MDHEN and CDR2 SYDVKM.

The V and J genes are TRBV4-2 and TRBJ1-3, with D hard to call. V lost 4 bases, J lost 0 bases, and 10 bases lay in between. This CDR3 is built from 15 residues. Germline CDR1 LGHNA, CDR2 YNFKEQ. The DNA of the CDR3 is TGTGCCAGCAGCCTCGACCGGGGCTCTGGAAACACCATATATTTT. Encoded protein: CASSLDRGSGNTIYF.

This clone showed up just once. V gene TRBV19 combines with J gene TRBJ1-5; D remains ambiguous. Between the trimmed V and J ends, which lost 5 bases and 5 bases, there was a span of 10 bases. Germline V gives CDR1 LNHDA, CDR2 SQIVND (reference sequence). The CDR3 length is 13 residues. CDR3 DNA: TGTGCCAGTAGTCTCGGGATTCATCAGCCCCAGCATTTT. This codes for CASSLGIHQPQHF.

The rearrangement links TRBV5-6 to TRBJ2-7, with 10 nucleotides matching TRBD1. V lost 3 bases and J lost 2; bases outside the gene matches: 5. CDR1 is SGHDT, CDR2 YYEEEE, per germline. CDR3 length: 15 residues. In DNA form, the CDR3 reads TGTGCCAGCAGCTCCCTCGGGACAGGGGCCTACGAGCAGTACTTC. Protein sequence: CASSSLGTGAYEQYF.

The chain uses TRBV28 and TRBJ2-3, with D tentatively TRBD1 (6 bases). Trimming cost V 6 bases and J 6 bases, with 19 bases left between them. Germline CDR1 MDHEN, CDR2 SYDVKM. The length of the CDR3 is 15 residues. The DNA for the CDR3 is TGTGCCAGCAGCTTACAGGGCAGTCTTGTGGATACGCAGTATTTT. This sequence encodes CASSLQGSLVDTQYF. The variable domain in full, completed from reference TRBV28 and TRBJ2-3, reads DVKVTQSSRYLVKRTGEKVFLECVQDMDHENMFWYRQDPGLGLRLIYFSYDVKMKEKGDIPEGYSVSREKKERFSLILESASTNQTSMYLCASSLQGSLVDTQYFGPGTRLTVL.